The clone carrying this TCR beta chain was recorded many times. The antigen is unknown. The record originates from a study of blood T cells in healthy people across ages. Broader study findings: Versus aged donors, long-lived donors had higher diversity and more naive CD4+ cells. Per million T cells, the diversity of TCR beta decreased roughly linearly as age advanced.

Every sample yielded at least 6 million isolated PBMCs. PCR was performed a second time for roughly 7 to 12 cycles using a sample-barcoded 5' primer and a J-beta primer mix. Tags on each cDNA molecule came from a template-switch adaptor with 12 random nucleotides. TCRdb re-called the 5' RACE reads with MiXCR, one entry per CDR3 protein. This table has 1.5 million to 2 million distinct CDR3 sequences, approximately 28% appearing once. The sequencing input was blood. This sequence originates from a young woman in good health.

CDR3 loop: CSTGLPYEQYF. The DNA of the CDR3 is TGCAGTACGGGGCTACCTTACGAGCAGTACTTC. The chain recombines TRBV20-1 with TRBJ2-7; D is possibly TRBD1 or TRBD2 (5 bases each). V dropped 8 bases and J dropped 4 bases, with 12 bases sitting between them. The CDR3 loop spans 11 amino acids. Germline assignment: CDR1 DFQATT and CDR2 SNEGSKA (reference sequence).